The next 20 T cell receptor beta chains were all read from a single sample in a study of blood T cell repertoires in COVID-19. TCRdb's copy holds only in-frame clones and misses some; the assay was immunoSEQ multiplex PCR. The data hold roughly 43,000 clones, with around 70% observed a single time. Specimen: peripheral blood. These receptors were taken from an older man with acute or convalescent COVID-19.

The chain uses TRBV4-3 and TRBJ2-5, with TRBD1 identical over 9 bases. This CDR3 has 15 amino acids. Trimming took 3 bases from V and 8 from J; bases not matched to a gene: 10. The germline V gene encodes CDR1 LGHNA and CDR2 YSLEER. Here the CDR3 reads CASSQDTGTGSTQYF. CDR3 in DNA: TGCGCCAGCAGCCAGGACACCGGGACAGGGAGTACCCAGTACTTC.

Only a few counts were recorded for this clone. The chain joins TRBV10-3 to TRBJ2-2, with D possibly matching TRBD2 (6 bases). V gave up 6 bases and J gave up 7 bases, with 21 bases separating them. Germline loops: CDR1 ENHRY, CDR2 SYGVKD. This CDR3 has 16 residues. CDR3: CAISRGLSLGGGELFF. The DNA for the CDR3 is TGTGCCATCAGCCGGGGACTGAGCCTGGGCGGCGGGGAGCTGTTTTTT.

The chain couples TRBV21-1 to TRBJ2-7; no check of the table's D call, TRBD2, against the DNA was made. TRBV21-1 is termed a pseudogene. The CDR3 is 17 amino acids. Written as DNA, the CDR3 is TGTGCCAGCAGCAGAAAGGCTAGCGGGTGTAGCTCCTACGAGCAGTACTTC. The encoded protein is CASSRKASGCSSYEQYF.

This chain uses TRBV15 with TRBJ2-5; D call uncertain. Germline loops: CDR1 LNHNV, CDR2 YYDKDF (reference sequence). V was shortened by 0 bases and J by 5 bases, with 13 bases between the two germline ends. The CDR3 length is 15 residues. In nucleotides, the CDR3 is TGTGCCACCAGCAGAGATTTGGATTACGGGGAGACCCAGTACTTC. It yields the protein CATSRDLDYGETQYF.

The rearrangement links TRBV19 to TRBJ2-3; tentative D call: TRBD1 (5 bases). The CDR3 contains 13 residues. Deletions cut 4 bases from V and 1 base from J, with 6 bases between. CDR1 is LNHDA, CDR2 SQIVND, per germline (reference sequence). CDR3 amino acids: CASSKGGTDTQYF. In nucleotides, the CDR3 is TGTGCCAGTAGTAAAGGGGGCACAGATACGCAGTATTTT.

V is TRBV5-4 and J is TRBJ1-2; the D gene is possibly TRBD1 (6 bases). This CDR3 region has 16 residues. Germline V lookup: CDR1 SGHNT, CDR2 YYREEE (reference sequence). Between the trimmed V and J ends, which lost 3 bases and 8 bases, there was a span of 23 bases. CDR3 nucleotides: TGTGCCAGCAGCTGGGCCGACAGGCCCCCGGCTGTCGGCTACACCTTC. It encodes CASSWADRPPAVGYTF.

The V gene is TRBV7-2, the J gene TRBJ2-3, with 13 nucleotides matching TRBD2. The CDR3 runs to 18 residues. Germline-derived CDR1 and CDR2 are SGHTA and FQGNSA. V lost 0 bases and J lost 3; bases outside the gene matches: 6. The CDR3 loop is CASSLALGLAGVTDTQYF. CDR3 nucleotide sequence: TGTGCCAGCAGCTTAGCGCTAGGACTAGCGGGAGTAACAGATACGCAGTATTTT.

J is TRBJ1-1 and V is TRBV7-6; TRBD1 is a possible D gene (6 bases). The germline gives CDR1 SGHVS, CDR2 FNYEAQ. The CDR3 runs 13 residues. V was shortened by 5 bases and J by 1 base, with 8 bases between the two germline ends. The CDR3 DNA reads TGTGCCAGCAGCCGACAGGAGAACACTGAAGCTTTCTTT. It encodes CASSRQENTEAFF.

The chain has TRBV20-1 and TRBJ1-1; D possibly corresponds to TRBD1 (6 bases). There are 11 residues in the CDR3. V dropped 4 bases and J dropped 11 bases, with 14 bases sitting between them. Germline values: CDR1 DFQATT, CDR2 SNEGSKA (reference sequence). CDR3 DNA: TGCAGTGCTACCCTGGGGGCCGGGGCTTTCTTT. As protein: CSATLGAGAFF.

The rearrangement joins TRBV19 to TRBJ1-1; D perhaps matches TRBD1 (6 bases). CDR1 is LNHDA and CDR2 is SQIVND in the germline V gene (reference sequence). This CDR3 is built from 15 residues. V was pared by 6 bases and J by 4 bases, with 18 bases between. CDR3 amino acids: CASSPTGYRFTEAFF. Here the CDR3 DNA reads TGTGCCAGTAGCCCCACAGGGTATAGGTTCACTGAAGCTTTCTTT.

The CDR3 nucleotides are TGTGCCAGCAGTGGGGACAGCTCTGGGGCCAACGTCCTGACTTTC. Translating gives CASSGDSSGANVLTF. The chain has TRBV2 and TRBJ2-6; the match to TRBD1 covers 7 bases. This CDR3 is 15 amino acids long. J was trimmed by 0 bases and V by 4 bases; bases with no gene match: 0. CDR1 is SNHLY and CDR2 is FYNNEI in the germline V gene.

The V call is TRBV2, the J call TRBJ1-6; D call uncertain. The CDR3 is 14 residues long. The V gene lost 5 bases and the J gene lost 7 bases, with 12 bases spanning the gap. From germline, CDR1 is SNHLY and CDR2 FYNNEI. The CDR3 here is CASSPNLGNSPLHF. The DNA for the CDR3 is TGTGCCAGCAGTCCCAACCTCGGGAATTCACCCCTCCACTTT.

The chain uses TRBV4-3 and TRBJ1-3; tentative D call: TRBD1 (5 bases). V gave up 1 base and J gave up 0 bases, with 10 bases separating them. This CDR3 has 16 residues. The germline V gene encodes CDR1 LGHNA and CDR2 YSLEER. CDR3 in amino acids: CASSQVGGSSGNTIYF. The CDR3 DNA reads TGCGCCAGCAGCCAAGTGGGGGGTAGCTCTGGAAACACCATATATTTT.

This CDR3 reads CASSFMNYEQFF. The CDR3 DNA reads as TGTGCCAGCAGTTTTATGAACTATGAGCAGTTCTTC. The chain carries TRBV12-3 or TRBV12-4 and TRBJ2-1; no clear D gene. This CDR3 is built from 12 residues. The germline V and J ends were trimmed by 3 bases and 8 bases, with 8 bases remaining between them.

The CDR3 DNA reads TGTGCCACCAGCAGAGATCGGAGAGAGACCCAGTACTTC. Protein sequence: CATSRDRRETQYF. The chain is built from TRBV15 and TRBJ2-5; D ambiguous. V was trimmed by 0 bases and J by 4 bases, leaving 6 bases between them. The CDR3 contains 13 residues. Germline V gives CDR1 LNHNV, CDR2 YYDKDF (reference sequence). The whole variable domain, filled in from reference TRBV15 and TRBJ2-5, reads DAMVIQNPRYQVTQFGKPVTLSCSQTLNHNVMYWYQQKSSQAPKLLFHYYDKDFNNEADTPDNFQSRRPNTSFCFLDIRSPGLGDTAMYLCATSRDRRETQYFGPGTRLLVL.

The chain links TRBV18 to TRBJ1-2; 8 bases are a match to TRBD1. In germline, CDR1 is KGHSH, CDR2 LQKENI. V lost 5 bases and J lost 4; bases outside the gene matches: 3. This CDR3 region has 13 residues. CDR3: CASSLDRGYGYTF. CDR3 nucleotides: TGTGCCAGCTCATTAGACAGGGGCTATGGCTACACCTTC.

The chain is built from TRBV5-1 and TRBJ1-2; TRBD1 aligns across 7 bases. The CDR3 totals 13 residues. The V segment lost 5 bases and the J segment 7 bases; nucleotides outside the gene matches: 8. Germline V gives CDR1 SGHRS, CDR2 YFSETQ. DNA of the CDR3: TGCGCCAGCAGACCCGACAGGGATCGTGGCTACACCTTC. Translating gives CASRPDRDRGYTF.

This chain links TRBV3-1 (or the pseudogene TRBV3-2) with TRBJ2-2; weak D call: TRBD2 (6 bases). CDR1 LGHDT and CDR2 YNNKEL come from the germline V gene (reference sequence). Trimming cost V 5 bases and J 9 bases, with 16 bases left between them. The CDR3 is 14 residues long. Here the CDR3 DNA reads TGTGCCAGCAGCGAGGGACTCCGCAACCGGGAGCTGTTTTTT. It encodes CASSEGLRNRELFF.

This chain connects TRBV5-4 to TRBJ2-2; 8 nucleotides match TRBD1. Looked up from germline, CDR1 is SGHNT and CDR2 is YYREEE (reference sequence). V lost 4 bases to trimming and J lost 2 bases; unmatched junction nucleotides: 7. The CDR3 extends over 16 amino acids. The CDR3 DNA sequence: TGTGCCAGCAGCCCGGGGACAGGACGAAACACCGGGGAGCTGTTTTTT. Translating it yields CASSPGTGRNTGELFF.

The J gene is TRBJ2-2, the V gene TRBV24-1; D is perhaps TRBD2 (6 bases). V lost 2 bases to trimming and J lost 7 bases, with 22 bases between them. The CDR3 is made up of 18 amino acids. Per the germline V gene, CDR1 is KGHDR and CDR2 is SFDVKD. The CDR3, as DNA: TGTGCCACCAGTGATTCGGGGTATGGGACTCAATTGCGCGGGGAGCTGTTTTTT. It specifies CATSDSGYGTQLRGELFF.